This TCR beta chain derives from a study of cytomegalovirus exposure and HLA in healthy donors. Overall study findings and caveats: One later analysis, an examination of the 90 to 150 validation repertoires, found that first-cohort TCR clusters tended to co-occur in them.

Germline V gene lookup returns CDR1 MNHNS and CDR2 SASEGT. Trimming stripped 3 bases from V and 4 bases from J, with 9 bases between. CDR3 length: 13 amino acids. TCRdb's copy holds only in-frame clones and misses some; the assay was immunoSEQ multiplex PCR. The sample contains 250,000 to 350,000 clones, approximately 88% of which appear only once. Details on this clone: Its antigen is as yet unknown.

The sample comprised PBMCs. V is TRBV6-1 and J is TRBJ1-1; D perhaps matches TRBD1 (5 bases). This clonotype was sampled from a man aged 25-45 years in good health and CMV-seronegative. The CDR3 nucleotides are TGTGCCAGCAGTGACAGGGTGGGCACTGAAGCTTTCTTT. Its protein product is CASSDRVGTEAFF.